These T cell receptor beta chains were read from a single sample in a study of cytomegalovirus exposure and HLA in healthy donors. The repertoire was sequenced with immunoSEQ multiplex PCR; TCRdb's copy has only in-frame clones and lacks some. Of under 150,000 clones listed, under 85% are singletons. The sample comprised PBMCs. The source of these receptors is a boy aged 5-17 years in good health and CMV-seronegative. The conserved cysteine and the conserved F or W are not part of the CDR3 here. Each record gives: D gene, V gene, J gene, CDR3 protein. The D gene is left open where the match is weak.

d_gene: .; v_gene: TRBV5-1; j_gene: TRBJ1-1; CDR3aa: ASSLTGDTEAF
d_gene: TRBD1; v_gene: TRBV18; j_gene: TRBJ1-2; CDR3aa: ASSLYGTEFYGYT
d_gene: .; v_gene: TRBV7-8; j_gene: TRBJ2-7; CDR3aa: ASSTPGISYEQY
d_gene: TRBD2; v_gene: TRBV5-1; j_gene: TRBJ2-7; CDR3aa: ASGEDSGTYEQY
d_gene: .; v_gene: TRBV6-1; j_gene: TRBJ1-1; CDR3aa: ASSRTVDTEAF
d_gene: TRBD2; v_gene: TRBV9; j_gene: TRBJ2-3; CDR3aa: ASSVVPSSGGTDTQY
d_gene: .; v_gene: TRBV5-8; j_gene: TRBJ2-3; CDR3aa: ASSLVAPDTQY
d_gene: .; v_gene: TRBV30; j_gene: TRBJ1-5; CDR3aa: AWSGQGNNQPQH
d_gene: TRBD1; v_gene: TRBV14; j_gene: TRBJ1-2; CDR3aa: ASSQDGTGNGYT
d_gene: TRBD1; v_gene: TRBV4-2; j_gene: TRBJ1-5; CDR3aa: ASSQDSSGGSQPQH
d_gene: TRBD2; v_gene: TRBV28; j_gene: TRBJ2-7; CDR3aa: ASSLKILAGGQDEQY
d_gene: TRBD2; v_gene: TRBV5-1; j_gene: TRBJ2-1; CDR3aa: ASSLASGRADNEQF
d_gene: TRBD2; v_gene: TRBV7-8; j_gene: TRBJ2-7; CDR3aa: ASSWGSGGPIYEQY
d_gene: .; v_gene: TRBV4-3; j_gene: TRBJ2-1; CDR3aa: ASSPGQSYNEQF
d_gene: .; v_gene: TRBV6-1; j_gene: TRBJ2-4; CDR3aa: ASRLQGGKNIQY
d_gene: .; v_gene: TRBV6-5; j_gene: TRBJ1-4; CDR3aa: ASSYIQGNEKLF
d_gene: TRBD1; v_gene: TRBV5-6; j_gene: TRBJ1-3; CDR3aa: ASSSSGGSGNTIY
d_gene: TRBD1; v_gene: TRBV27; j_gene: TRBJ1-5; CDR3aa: ASSLSGQGRVQPQH
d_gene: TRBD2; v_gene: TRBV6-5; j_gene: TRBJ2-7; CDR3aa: ASSYGMAGEHEQY
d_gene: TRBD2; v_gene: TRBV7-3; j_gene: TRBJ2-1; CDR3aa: ASSPSRLAGEDEQF
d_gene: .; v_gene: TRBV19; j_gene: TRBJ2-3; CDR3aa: ASSRGGSWEDTSWEDTQY
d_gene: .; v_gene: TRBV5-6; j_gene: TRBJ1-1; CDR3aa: ASSLALFRQEQPNTEAF
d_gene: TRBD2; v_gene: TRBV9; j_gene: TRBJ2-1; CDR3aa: ASSVGAGVYNEQF
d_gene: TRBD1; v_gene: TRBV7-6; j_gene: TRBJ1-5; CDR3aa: ASSSGTGVFPNQPQH
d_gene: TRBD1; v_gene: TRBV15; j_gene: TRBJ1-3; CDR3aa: ATSGSQGGKPGNTIY
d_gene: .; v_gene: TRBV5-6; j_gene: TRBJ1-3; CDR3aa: ASSLPQRSTIY
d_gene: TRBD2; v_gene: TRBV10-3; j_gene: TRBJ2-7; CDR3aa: AISPRGGADEQY
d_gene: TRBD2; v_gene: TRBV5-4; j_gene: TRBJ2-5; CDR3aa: ASSPYPTSGGAETQY
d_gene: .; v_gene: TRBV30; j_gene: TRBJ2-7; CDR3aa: AWSPARQDQY
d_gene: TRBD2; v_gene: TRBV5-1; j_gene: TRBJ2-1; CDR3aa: ASSLASGGNEQF
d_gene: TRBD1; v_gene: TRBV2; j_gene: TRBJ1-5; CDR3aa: ASNQGGSNQPQH
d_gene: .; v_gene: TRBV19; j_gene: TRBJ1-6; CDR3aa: ASSIQDSYSPLH
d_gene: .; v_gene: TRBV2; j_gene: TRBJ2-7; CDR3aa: ASSEPTEGQGHPYEQY
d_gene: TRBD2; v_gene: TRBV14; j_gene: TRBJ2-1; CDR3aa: ASSRGTSGPYNEQF
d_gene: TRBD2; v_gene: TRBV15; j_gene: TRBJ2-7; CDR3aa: ATSRGRLAGGISSYEQY
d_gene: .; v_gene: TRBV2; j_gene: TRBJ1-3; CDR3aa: ASTGYGNTIY
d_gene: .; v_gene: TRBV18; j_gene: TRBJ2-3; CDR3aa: ASSPPRGAGPESTDTQY
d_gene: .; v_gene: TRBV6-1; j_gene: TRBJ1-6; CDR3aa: ASRGQIYNSPLH
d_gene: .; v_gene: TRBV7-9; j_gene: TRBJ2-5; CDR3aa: ASSFSTGSLETQY
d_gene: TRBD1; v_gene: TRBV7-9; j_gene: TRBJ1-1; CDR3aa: ASSRDRAAF
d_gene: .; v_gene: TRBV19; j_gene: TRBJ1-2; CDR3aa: ASSIEGANGYT
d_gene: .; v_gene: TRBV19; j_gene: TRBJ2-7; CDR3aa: ASSPRQASSYEQY
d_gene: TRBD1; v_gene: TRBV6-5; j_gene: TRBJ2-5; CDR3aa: ASSLGTGEETQY
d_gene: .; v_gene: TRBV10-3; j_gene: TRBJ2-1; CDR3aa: AISGPLREDPRGNEQF
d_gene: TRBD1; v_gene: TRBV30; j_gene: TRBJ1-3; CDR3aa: AWLGQGRNTIY
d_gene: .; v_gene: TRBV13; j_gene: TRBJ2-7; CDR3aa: ASSLQVVDRYEQY
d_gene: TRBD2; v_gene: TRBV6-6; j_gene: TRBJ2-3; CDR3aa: ASSSGTSGGGGKY
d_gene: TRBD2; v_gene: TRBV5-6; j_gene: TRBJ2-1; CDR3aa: ASSLAAGLTYNEQF
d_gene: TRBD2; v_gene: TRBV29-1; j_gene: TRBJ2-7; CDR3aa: SVEGKSETSGPTSYEQY
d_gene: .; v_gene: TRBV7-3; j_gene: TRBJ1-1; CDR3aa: ASSLVGDRNTEAF
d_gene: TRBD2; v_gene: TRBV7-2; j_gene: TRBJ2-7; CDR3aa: ASSLAASGRTYEQY
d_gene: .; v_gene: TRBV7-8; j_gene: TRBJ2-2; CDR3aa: ATQMTANTGELF
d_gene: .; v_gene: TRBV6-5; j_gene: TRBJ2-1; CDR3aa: ASSYGGEQF
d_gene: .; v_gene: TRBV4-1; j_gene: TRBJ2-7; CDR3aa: ASSPAGTGSYEQY
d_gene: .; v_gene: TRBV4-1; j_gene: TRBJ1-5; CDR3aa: ASSQGGGQPQH
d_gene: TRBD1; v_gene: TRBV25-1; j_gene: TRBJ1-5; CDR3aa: ASGTGTQQPQH
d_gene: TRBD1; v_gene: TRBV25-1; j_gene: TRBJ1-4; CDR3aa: ASSPTGFGGEKLF
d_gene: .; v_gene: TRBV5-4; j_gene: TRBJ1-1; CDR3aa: ASSSDQQGRLNTEAF
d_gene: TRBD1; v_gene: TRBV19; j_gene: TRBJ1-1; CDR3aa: ASSTTGAFREAF